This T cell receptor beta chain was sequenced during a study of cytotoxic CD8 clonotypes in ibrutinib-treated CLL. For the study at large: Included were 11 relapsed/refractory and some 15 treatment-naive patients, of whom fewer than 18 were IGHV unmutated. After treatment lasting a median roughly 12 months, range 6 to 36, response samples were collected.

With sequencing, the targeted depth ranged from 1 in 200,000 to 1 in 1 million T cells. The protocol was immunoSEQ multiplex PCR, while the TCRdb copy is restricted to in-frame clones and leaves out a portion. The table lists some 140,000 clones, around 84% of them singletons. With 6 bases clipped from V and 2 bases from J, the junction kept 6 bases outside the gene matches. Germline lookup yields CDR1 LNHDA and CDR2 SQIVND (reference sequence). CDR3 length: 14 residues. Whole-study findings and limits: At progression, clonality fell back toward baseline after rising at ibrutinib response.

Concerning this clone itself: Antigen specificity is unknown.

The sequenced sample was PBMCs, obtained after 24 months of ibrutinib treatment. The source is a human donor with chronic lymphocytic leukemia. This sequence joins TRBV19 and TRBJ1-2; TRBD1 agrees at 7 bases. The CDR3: CASREGQKNYGYTF. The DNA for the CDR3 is TGTGCCAGTAGGGAGGGACAGAAAAACTATGGCTACACCTTC.